Listed below are T cell receptor beta chains from one sample, sequenced in a study of blood T cell repertoires in COVID-19. Generated by immunoSEQ multiplex PCR, the TCRdb table keeps only in-frame clones and is missing some. The data contain more than 120,000 clones, over 75% of them seen just once; the ten biggest clones take up 3.9%. Sequenced material: PBMCs or T cells enriched from blood (not recorded which). The receptors come from a man in his fifties or sixties in a cohort exposed to, infected with or recovered from COVID-19 (not recorded which). Each CDR3 is given with its conserved first and last residue. Not every row has a clone size; where given, it reads once, few, many or a size class.

V gene	J gene	clone size	CDR3 protein
TRBV28	TRBJ1-2	.	CASSSGYENYGYTF
TRBV9	TRBJ2-3	.	CASSVISGDMADTQYF
TRBV10-3	TRBJ1-2	.	CAISLDREYGYTF
TRBV4-1	TRBJ2-5	.	CASSQARTVETQYF
TRBV7-3	TRBJ2-1	many	CASSSDPSIGEQFF
TRBV30	TRBJ2-7	.	CAWRASGWAYEQYF
TRBV24-1	TRBJ1-5	.	CATKGHLAHQPQHF
TRBV5-4	TRBJ2-6	.	CASSIPGSTGANVLTF
TRBV5-5	TRBJ2-4	.	CASSLNVGGPLAKNIQYF
TRBV4-3	TRBJ2-7	few	CASSQDRLVSEQYF
TRBV19	TRBJ2-6	.	CASRPGTGANVLTF
TRBV30	TRBJ2-5	.	CAWSKNRGQTETQYF